What follows is one T cell receptor beta chain and its context. Per germline, CDR1 SGHTA and CDR2 FQGNSA. The ends were cut back, 1 base at V and 2 bases at J, with 6 bases in the middle. The CDR3 extends over 15 amino acids. The source of the sample is a study of metastatic and nonmetastatic thyroid tumors. Study context: Blood and tumor or nodule tissue repertoires from malignant and benign thyroid patients were compared.

Using MiXCR, TCRdb re-called clones from the PCR reads. This sample has fewer than 70,000 clones, with just under 30% found just once. Thyroid surgery took place with no prior treatment in any patient. The material sequenced was blood. The source of this sequence is a female donor with papillary thyroid cancer or a benign thyroid nodule (not recorded which). Some clones in this sample may be carry-over from other donors' samples. This chain connects TRBV7-2 to TRBJ1-6, with D possibly matching TRBD1 (5 bases). DNA of the CDR3: TGTGCCAGCAGCTTAGAGGGGACCTATAATTCACCCCTCCACTTT. It codes for CASSLEGTYNSPLHF.